This T cell receptor beta chain was profiled in a study of radiotherapy plus CTLA-4 blockade in lung cancer. For the study at large: Objective responses were seen in around 17% of patients, disease control in more than 30%.

This CDR3 is built from 13 residues. Germline CDR1 SEHNR, CDR2 FQNEAQ (reference sequence). V gave up 1 base and J gave up 11 bases, with 14 bases separating them. Patients had chemo-refractory metastatic non-small-cell lung cancer and received focal radiation plus CTLA-4 blockade that used ipilimumab. Study results and limitations: Blood TCR clones of tumor origin expanded after radiotherapy plus ipilimumab. It was early blood T cell clone dynamics, with interferon-beta, that reportedly best predicted response.

TCRdb's table, derived via immunoSEQ multiplex PCR, lists solely in-frame clones and lacks some. The data hold under 55,000 clones, with around 83% observed a single time. To note about this clone: Its cognate antigen is unknown.

This chain connects TRBV7-9 to TRBJ2-5, with D maybe TRBD1 (5 bases). This sequence originates from a human donor with non-small cell lung cancer who had stable disease on radiotherapy plus ipilimumab. Sequencing was performed on peripheral blood, taken from a patient treated with radiotherapy plus ipilimumab. CDR3 sequence reads: CASSLGDSQRQYF. The DNA for the CDR3 is TGTGCCAGCAGCTTAGGTGACAGCCAACGGCAGTACTTC. The variable domain in full, completed from reference TRBV7-9 and TRBJ2-5, reads DTGVSQNPRHKITKRGQNVTFRCDPISEHNRLYWYRQTLGQGPEFLTYFQNEAQLEKSRLLSDRFSAERPKGSFSTLEIQRTEQGDSAMYLCASSLGDSQRQYFGPGTRLLVL.